Listed below are T cell receptor beta chains from one sample, sequenced in a study of shared clonotypes between healthy human individuals. TCRdb keeps only in-frame clones here, not all; method: immunoSEQ multiplex PCR. The data hold under 1 million clones, with 90% to 97% observed a single time. Material for sequencing was naive CD8+ T cells sorted from blood. These receptors came from a man under 40 in good health. The CDR3 runs from the conserved cysteine through the conserved F or W. The D gene is left open where the match is weak. Clone sizes are given selectively: once, few, many, or a class where the clone is expanded.

V: TRBV6-6
D: TRBD2
size: NA
J: TRBJ2-7
DNA: TGTGCCAGCAGCTTCGGTAGAGGGAGGGCCGCCTACGAGCAGTACTTC
CDR3: CASSFGRGRAAYEQYF

V: TRBV28
D: NA
size: NA
J: TRBJ2-1
DNA: TGTGCCAGCAGCACCCCAGCCACCCCCTACAATGAGCAGTTCTTC
CDR3: CASSTPATPYNEQFF

V: TRBV7-9
D: NA
size: NA
J: TRBJ2-5
DNA: TGTGCCAGCAGCGAATCGGGTCTACAAGAGACCCAGTACTTC
CDR3: CASSESGLQETQYF

V: TRBV30
D: NA
size: NA
J: TRBJ2-7
DNA: TGTGCCTGGAGTTTGGGGTCCCAATCCTACGAGCAGTACTTC
CDR3: CAWSLGSQSYEQYF

V: TRBV7-8
D: TRBD2
size: few
J: TRBJ2-7
DNA: TGTGCCAGCAGCTTCCCTCGCAGGGACTACTCCTACGAGCAGTACTTC
CDR3: CASSFPRRDYSYEQYF

V: TRBV11-2
D: NA
size: NA
J: TRBJ2-7
DNA: TGTGCCAGCAGCTTGGCAGACCTATCCTACGAGCAGTACTTC
CDR3: CASSLADLSYEQYF

V: TRBV5-8
D: NA
size: once
J: TRBJ2-1
DNA: TGTGCCAGCAGCTGGGGGGACCGGACTTCTTACAATGAGCAGTTCTTC
CDR3: CASSWGDRTSYNEQFF

V: TRBV10-3
D: TRBD2
size: NA
J: TRBJ2-7
DNA: TGTGCCATCAGTGAAAATCTAGCGGGAGGCGACGAGCAGTACTTC
CDR3: CAISENLAGGDEQYF

V: TRBV11-2
D: TRBD1
size: NA
J: TRBJ1-1
DNA: TGTGCCAGCAGCTTCGGTACAGGGGGCATCACTGAAGCTTTCTTT
CDR3: CASSFGTGGITEAFF

V: TRBV5-5
D: TRBD2
size: NA
J: TRBJ2-5
DNA: TGTGCCAGCAGCCCTGGGACTAGCTCCTGGGAGACCCAGTACTTC
CDR3: CASSPGTSSWETQYF

V: TRBV4-2
D: NA
size: NA
J: TRBJ2-1
DNA: TGTGCCAGCAGCCAAGAGGGTGGGTTCAGGGATGAGCAGTTCTTC
CDR3: CASSQEGGFRDEQFF